The text below deals with one TCR beta chain. Its antigen is unidentified. Measured with immunoSEQ multiplex PCR; TCRdb has only the in-frame clones, and not every one. The sample gives a few million clones, approximately 95% of which show up once; approximately 0.4% is in the top ten. Germline V gene sequence: CDR1 SGHAT, CDR2 FQNNGV. The ends lost 5 bases at V and 2 bases at J; junction bases unmatched: 5. The CDR3 covers 16 residues. The record originates from a study of shared clonotypes between healthy human individuals. The study's findings and limits: What naive subsets generally showed was a larger estimated richness than memory subsets showed. Sampling covered blood only; tissue repertoires likely differ. Generation of non-shared clonotypes was less probable than generation of clonotypes shared by all four donors.

The sequenced sample was naive CD4+ T cells from PBMCs. The subset: CD45RA+ positively selected. The receptor was derived from a man aged 18 to 30 in good health. Some clones in this sample may be carry-over from other donors' samples. The rearrangement links TRBV11-2 to TRBJ2-3; 12 nucleotides align to TRBD2. The CDR3 region has the DNA TGTGCCAGCAGCACCCGGACTAGCGGGATCACAGATACGCAGTATTTT. Its translation: CASSTRTSGITDTQYF.